These T cell receptor beta chains were read from a single sample in a study of blood T cell repertoires in COVID-19. Using immunoSEQ multiplex PCR, the repertoire was profiled, and TCRdb retains in-frame clones only, with some absent. The table shows 130,000 or so clones, with 88% occurring only once. Sequencing was performed on peripheral blood. Receptors originate from a woman aged 60-75 years with acute or convalescent COVID-19. Each CDR3 is given with its conserved first and last residue. D genes are given only for firm matches. Clone size appears in some rows only: once, few, many, or a class for an expanded clone.

clone_size: .; d_call: TRBD1; v_call: TRBV27; cdr3_length: 15; j_call: TRBJ2-7; cdr3_nt: TGTGCCAGCAGGAGGACAGGGTACGCCTCCTACGAGCAGTACTTC; cdr3_aa: CASRRTGYASYEQYF
clone_size: .; d_call: .; v_call: TRBV30; cdr3_length: 17; j_call: TRBJ1-1; cdr3_nt: TGTGCCTGGACCCGACTTGGGGGCGGCGGTATGGACACTGAAGCTTTCTTT; cdr3_aa: CAWTRLGGGGMDTEAFF
clone_size: .; d_call: .; v_call: TRBV4-3; cdr3_length: 15; j_call: TRBJ1-2; cdr3_nt: TGCGCCAGCAGACACAGGACCCCGGGAGAGAATGGCTACACCTTC; cdr3_aa: CASRHRTPGENGYTF
clone_size: few; d_call: TRBD1; v_call: TRBV3-1/TRBV3-2; cdr3_length: 17; j_call: TRBJ1-1; cdr3_nt: TGTGCCAGCAGCCCATACTGGGACAGGGGAGGAGACACTGAAGCTTTCTTT; cdr3_aa: CASSPYWDRGGDTEAFF
clone_size: .; d_call: TRBD1; v_call: TRBV7-9; cdr3_length: 15; j_call: TRBJ2-1; cdr3_nt: TGTGCCAGCATCTCGGGACAGGGAGAGTTCAATGAGCAGTTCTTC; cdr3_aa: CASISGQGEFNEQFF
clone_size: .; d_call: .; v_call: TRBV11-2; cdr3_length: 16; j_call: TRBJ2-1; cdr3_nt: TGTGCCAGCAGCTTAAGGTTGGGGGCCAATTCGGCTGAGCAGTTCTTC; cdr3_aa: CASSLRLGANSAEQFF
clone_size: .; d_call: TRBD1; v_call: TRBV6-4; cdr3_length: 13; j_call: TRBJ1-2; cdr3_nt: TGTGCCAGCAGCGTGGACAGGGGAGGTGGCTACACCTTC; cdr3_aa: CASSVDRGGGYTF
clone_size: .; d_call: TRBD1; v_call: TRBV4-3; cdr3_length: 16; j_call: TRBJ2-2; cdr3_nt: TGCGCCAGCAGCCAAAAAGGACAGGCCTCTACCGGGGAGCTGTTTTTT; cdr3_aa: CASSQKGQASTGELFF
clone_size: .; d_call: .; v_call: TRBV7-9; cdr3_length: 11; j_call: TRBJ2-5; cdr3_nt: TGTGCCAGCAGCCAGGAAGAGACCCAGTACTTC; cdr3_aa: CASSQEETQYF
clone_size: .; d_call: .; v_call: TRBV11-1; cdr3_length: 13; j_call: TRBJ2-5; cdr3_nt: TGTGCCAGCAGCTTAACCCGTTCGGGGACCCAGTACTTC; cdr3_aa: CASSLTRSGTQYF
clone_size: .; d_call: TRBD1; v_call: TRBV5-6; cdr3_length: 15; j_call: TRBJ2-7; cdr3_nt: TGTGCCAGCAGCTTGACAGGGGGTACTTCCTACGAGCAGTACTTC; cdr3_aa: CASSLTGGTSYEQYF
clone_size: .; d_call: .; v_call: TRBV19; cdr3_length: 14; j_call: TRBJ1-6; cdr3_nt: TGTGCCAGTAGCGTCAGGGAAGGGGATTCACCCCTCCACTTT; cdr3_aa: CASSVREGDSPLHF
clone_size: .; d_call: TRBD1; v_call: TRBV9; cdr3_length: 16; j_call: TRBJ1-4; cdr3_nt: TGTGCCAGCAGCGGGGGATTGACAGGGGGCGACGAAAAACTGTTTTTT; cdr3_aa: CASSGGLTGGDEKLFF
clone_size: .; d_call: .; v_call: TRBV3-1/TRBV3-2; cdr3_length: 13; j_call: TRBJ2-1; cdr3_nt: TGTGCCAGCCCCCCTTGGGGGGACAATGAGCAGTTCTTC; cdr3_aa: CASPPWGDNEQFF
clone_size: .; d_call: .; v_call: TRBV7-2; cdr3_length: 11; j_call: TRBJ1-1; cdr3_nt: TGTGCCAGCAGCTTGTCTGCTGAAGCTTTCTTT; cdr3_aa: CASSLSAEAFF
clone_size: .; d_call: TRBD1; v_call: TRBV6-2/TRBV6-3; cdr3_length: 14; j_call: TRBJ2-7; cdr3_nt: TGTGCCAGCAGTTCCCCGGGACAGAACTACGAGCAGTACTTC; cdr3_aa: CASSSPGQNYEQYF
clone_size: .; d_call: .; v_call: TRBV6-5; cdr3_length: 14; j_call: TRBJ1-2; cdr3_nt: TGTGCCAGCAGCCCGTTGGGAGTAAACTATGGCTACACCTTC; cdr3_aa: CASSPLGVNYGYTF
clone_size: .; d_call: .; v_call: TRBV29-1; cdr3_length: 13; j_call: TRBJ2-5; cdr3_nt: TGCAGCGTTGAAGTAGGGGGAGACGAGACCCAGTACTTC; cdr3_aa: CSVEVGGDETQYF
clone_size: .; d_call: .; v_call: TRBV6-5; cdr3_length: 15; j_call: TRBJ1-1; cdr3_nt: TGTGCCAGCAGTTACTCGTCCCCTGCGGACACTGAAGCTTTCTTT; cdr3_aa: CASSYSSPADTEAFF
clone_size: .; d_call: .; v_call: TRBV28; cdr3_length: 11; j_call: TRBJ2-5; cdr3_nt: TGTGCCAGCAGTTTGGGGCGTTCAGAGTACTTC; cdr3_aa: CASSLGRSEYF
clone_size: .; d_call: TRBD1; v_call: TRBV24-1; cdr3_length: 15; j_call: TRBJ2-2; cdr3_nt: TGTGCCACCATGGGACAGGGTGGGAACACCGGGGAGCTGTTTTTT; cdr3_aa: CATMGQGGNTGELFF
clone_size: .; d_call: TRBD1; v_call: TRBV30; cdr3_length: 15; j_call: TRBJ1-5; cdr3_nt: TGTGCCTGGAGGAGCGGGACAGGGGGCAATCAGCCCCAGCATTTT; cdr3_aa: CAWRSGTGGNQPQHF
clone_size: .; d_call: TRBD1; v_call: TRBV6-5; cdr3_length: 14; j_call: TRBJ2-7; cdr3_nt: TGTGCCAGCAGCTACGACAGGGGGGCCTACGAGCAGTACTTC; cdr3_aa: CASSYDRGAYEQYF